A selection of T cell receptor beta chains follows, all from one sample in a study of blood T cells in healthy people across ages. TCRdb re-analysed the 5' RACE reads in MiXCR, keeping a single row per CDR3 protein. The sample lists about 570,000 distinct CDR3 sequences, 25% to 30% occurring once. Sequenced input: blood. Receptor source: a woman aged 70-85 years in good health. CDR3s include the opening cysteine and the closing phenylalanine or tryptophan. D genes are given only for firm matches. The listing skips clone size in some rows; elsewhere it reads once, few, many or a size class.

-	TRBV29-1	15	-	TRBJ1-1	TGCAGCGTTGAAGAATTACTGGGAGGAAACACTGAAGCTTTCTTT	CSVEELLGGNTEAFF
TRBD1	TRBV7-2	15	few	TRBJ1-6	TGTGCCAGCAGCGTACAGGGGGTTTATAATTCACCCCTCCACTTT	CASSVQGVYNSPLHF
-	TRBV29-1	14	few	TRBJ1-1	TGCAGCGTTGGCGAATGGGTCGGGAACACTGAAGCTTTCTTT	CSVGEWVGNTEAFF
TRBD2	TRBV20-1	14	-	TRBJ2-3	TGCAGTGTTCGCCTAGCGGGAGGCACAGATACGCAGTATTTT	CSVRLAGGTDTQYF
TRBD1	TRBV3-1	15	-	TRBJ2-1	TGTGCCAGCAGCCATACCGGGACAGGGGGCACTGAGCAGTTCTTC	CASSHTGTGGTEQFF
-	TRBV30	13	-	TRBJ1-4	TGTGCCCAGACGGCGGGCCTCAATGAAAAACTGTTTTTT	CAQTAGLNEKLFF
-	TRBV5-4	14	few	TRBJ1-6	TGTGCCAGCAGCTTGATCGACGAAAATTCACCCCTCCACTTT	CASSLIDENSPLHF
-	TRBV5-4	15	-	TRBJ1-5	TGTGCCAGCAGCACTGAAGGTGCAGCTCCAGGGGCCCAGCATTTT	CASSTEGAAPGAQHF
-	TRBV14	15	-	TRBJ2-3	TGTGCCAGCAGCCAAGATGTAAGCGGCACAGATACGCAGTATTTT	CASSQDVSGTDTQYF
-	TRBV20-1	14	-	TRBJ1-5	TGCAGTGCTAGAGATCAATTAAGCAATCAGCCCCAGCATTTT	CSARDQLSNQPQHF
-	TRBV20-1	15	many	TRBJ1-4	TGCAGTGCCGCGAAGTCCGGGGGAACTAATGAAAAACTGTTTTTT	CSAAKSGGTNEKLFF
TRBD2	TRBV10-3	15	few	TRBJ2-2	TGTGCCATCAAGGGACTAGCGGGAAACACCGGGGAGCTGTTTTTT	CAIKGLAGNTGELFF
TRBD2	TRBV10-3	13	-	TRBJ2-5	TGTGCCATCAGCGGGGGGGCCGGAGAGACCCAGTACTTC	CAISGGAGETQYF
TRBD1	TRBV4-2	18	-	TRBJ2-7	TGTGCCAGCAGCCAAGAGAGAGGCTCCGGGACAGGGGCCTACGAGCAGTACTTC	CASSQERGSGTGAYEQYF
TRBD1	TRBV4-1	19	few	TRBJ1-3	TGCGCCAGCAGCTATCGGGACAGGGAGGGGGAATCCTCTGGAAACACCATATATTTT	CASSYRDREGESSGNTIYF
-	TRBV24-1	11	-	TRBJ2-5	TGTGCCACAGGAACCCAAGAGACCCAGTACTTC	CATGTQETQYF
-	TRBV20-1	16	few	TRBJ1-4	TGCAGTGCTAGTCGGACGGCGGGGGGTCCAAGGATGGAACTGTTTTTT	CSASRTAGGPRMELFF
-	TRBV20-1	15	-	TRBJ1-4	TGCAGTGCTTCAAGATCAGGGCTAACTAATGAAAAACTGTTTTTT	CSASRSGLTNEKLFF
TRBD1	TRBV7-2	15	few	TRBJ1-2	TGTGCCAGCAGCCTTCAGACAGGGGGCGCCTATGGCTACACCTTC	CASSLQTGGAYGYTF
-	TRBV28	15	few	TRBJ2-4	TGTGCCAGCACCTCCGGTGGGGTCTGGGGAAACATTCAGTACTTC	CASTSGGVWGNIQYF
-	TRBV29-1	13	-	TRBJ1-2	TGCAGCGTTTTGAGGCAGGGGAGCTATGGCTACACCTTC	CSVLRQGSYGYTF
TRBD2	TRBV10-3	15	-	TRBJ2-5	TGTGCCATCAGTGGGACTAGCGGGGCCCAAGAGACCCAGTACTTC	CAISGTSGAQETQYF